This TCR beta chain derives from a study of T cell changes during pregnancy in multiple sclerosis. This CDR3 has 14 amino acids. Repertoires were generated with immunoSEQ multiplex PCR, while TCRdb's copy carries only in-frame clones and drops some. The table has some 80,000 clones, about 95% seen once. The chain couples TRBV21-1 to TRBJ1-4; the table's D call, TRBD1, was not checked against the DNA. TRBV21-1 is a recognized pseudogene. This TCR was recovered from a female donor with multiple sclerosis, enrolled in a pregnancy study. Sequencing was performed on peripheral blood, taken in the second trimester of pregnancy. DNA for the CDR3: TGTGCCAGCAGCAAGGGGACAGGAGGCGAAAAACTGTTTTTT. Its protein product is CASSKGTGGEKLFF.